Listed below are T cell receptor beta chains from one sample, sequenced in a study of cytomegalovirus exposure and HLA in healthy donors. Using immunoSEQ multiplex PCR, the repertoire was profiled, and TCRdb retains in-frame clones only, with some absent. Of some 120,000 clones in the sample, roughly four fifths were seen once. The sequenced sample consisted of PBMCs. These TCRs come from a woman between 50 and 59 years old in good health and CMV-seropositive. The CDR3 runs from the conserved cysteine through the conserved F or W. D genes are given only for firm matches. Expanded clones get a size class; other rows say once, few or many, or leave the size out.

NA	TRBV5-1	NA	TRBJ2-2	TGCGCCAGCAGCTTGGTGGGGAGTCCCGGGGAGCTGTTTTTT	CASSLVGSPGELFF
NA	TRBV15	NA	TRBJ1-4	TGTGCCACCAGCAGAGATTATCGGGACAAGGATGAAAAACTGTTTTTT	CATSRDYRDKDEKLFF
NA	TRBV5-4	NA	TRBJ1-3	TGTGCCAGCAGCTTGGACAGGTATCAAAACACCATATATTTT	CASSLDRYQNTIYF
NA	TRBV28	NA	TRBJ1-6	TGTGCCAGCAGCCTTGGAATGAGGGCAAATTCACCCCTCCACTTT	CASSLGMRANSPLHF
NA	TRBV7-2	NA	TRBJ2-7	TGTGCCAGCAGCCCTTCGAAACGGTACGAGCAGTACTTC	CASSPSKRYEQYF
NA	TRBV5-1	NA	TRBJ2-3	TGCGCCAGCAGCGCTCAACTAGCCGCAGATACGCAGTATTTT	CASSAQLAADTQYF
few	TRBV6-6	TRBD1	TRBJ2-7	TGTGCCAGCAGTGGACAGGTCGAGCAGTACTTC	CASSGQVEQYF
NA	TRBV7-2	TRBD2	TRBJ2-1	TGTGCCAGCAGCCAAAGACAATCTAGCGGGGGGAAGTACAATGAGCAGTTCTTC	CASSQRQSSGGKYNEQFF
NA	TRBV7-6	NA	TRBJ1-5	TGTGCCAGCAGCTTACAACAGGGTTTGTATAGCAATCAGCCCCAGCATTTT	CASSLQQGLYSNQPQHF
NA	TRBV13	NA	TRBJ1-4	TGTGCCAGCAGCTTAGGGTCTAGTGAAAAACTGTTTTTT	CASSLGSSEKLFF
NA	TRBV6-5	NA	TRBJ2-5	TGTGCCAGCAGTCCCACCACGGGATCCCAGTACTTC	CASSPTTGSQYF